The 2 T cell receptor beta chains given below trace back to one sample, sequenced in a study of blood T cells in healthy people across ages. With a J-beta primer mix and a sample-barcoded 5' primer, a second PCR ran about 7 to 11 cycles. MiXCR was run by TCRdb on the 5' RACE reads, yielding one entry per CDR3 protein. The top ten clones hold roughly 13% of a sample with roughly 800,000 distinct CDR3 sequences, under 40% of them seen once. The material sequenced was blood. The receptors stem from a man aged 18 to 29 in good health.

V is TRBV27 and J is TRBJ2-1; no clear D gene. Trimming stripped 6 bases from V and 5 bases from J, with 17 bases between. CDR1 and CDR2 from the germline V gene are MNHEY and SMNVEV (reference sequence). The CDR3 covers 15 residues. The CDR3 DNA is TGTGCCAGCAGGGCGGACCCCCTCAATCACAATGAGCAGTTCTTC. It translates to CASRADPLNHNEQFF.

A remark on this clonotype: Germline is not matched at one junction end, which may reflect a read error. The rearrangement joins TRBV9 to TRBJ2-5, with D maybe TRBD1 (6 bases). Germline assignment: CDR1 SGDLS and CDR2 YYNGEE. CDR3 length equals 14 residues. CDR3 bases: TGCGCCAGCAGCGTGGGGGCCAGCCAAGAGACCCAGTACTTC. This gives the protein CASSVGASQETQYF.